This TCR beta chain was documented in a study of shared T cell receptors in the human thymus. Sequencing was performed with immunoSEQ multiplex PCR; in TCRdb, only in-frame clones are kept and a portion is missing. This table has 700,000 or so clones, over 75% appearing once. Germline V gives CDR1 SGHVS, CDR2 FNYEAQ. Losses at the gene ends were 5 bases for V and 2 bases for J; bases not matched to a gene: 6. CDR3 length equals 15 residues. This sample was also put to use in a study of human thymus T cells. Per that study: Resections obtained during corrective heart surgery supplied the thymus tissue. In thymic and blood repertoires alike, V and J usage looked biased. Related studies noted strongly shared thymic repertoires across unrelated people.

The V call is TRBV7-6, the J call TRBJ1-5, with 7 bases identical to TRBD1. Material for sequencing was thymocytes. The clonotype originates from a girl under three years old with a congenital heart defect. The CDR3 DNA reads TGTGCCAGCAGCCCCGACAGGGATGGCAATCAGCCCCAGCATTTT. Its protein is CASSPDRDGNQPQHF.